This T cell receptor (beta chain) was sequenced during a study of T cell changes during pregnancy in multiple sclerosis. The CDR3 loop spans 15 amino acids. V lost 0 bases and J lost 0, with 6 bases in between. CDR1 LGHNA and CDR2 YNFKEQ come from the germline V gene. Libraries were prepared by immunoSEQ multiplex PCR; TCRdb keeps only in-frame clonotypes and omits some of them. The table records 88,000 or so clones, about 90% of them present only once. The chain recombines TRBV4-2 with TRBJ2-1; D perhaps matches TRBD2 (5 bases). This TCR was sampled from a female donor with multiple sclerosis, enrolled in a pregnancy study. The sequencing used peripheral blood, collected before pregnancy. This chain's CDR3 is CASSQEEGSYNEQFF. The CDR3 DNA reads as TGTGCCAGCAGCCAAGAAGAGGGCTCCTACAATGAGCAGTTCTTC.